The T cell receptor beta chain described here comes from a study of T-cell memory formation after mild COVID-19. Study in general: Clusters were largely donor specific. Study observations and caveats: Clones that shrank (day 15 to 85) were balanced CD4/CD8, whereas later expanders leaned CD4+.

Amplification by 5'RACE using constant-segment primers produced TCR alpha and TCR beta cDNA libraries that carried sample barcodes and UMIs. Using its own MiXCR run on the 5' RACE reads, TCRdb lists one record per CDR3 protein. The top ten clones hold approximately 21% of a sample with hundreds of thousands of distinct CDR3 sequences, roughly 15% of them seen once. The CDR3 length is 14 residues. Germline CDR1 is GTSNPN and CDR2 is SVGIG (reference sequence). With respect to this clonotype: The antigen is undetermined. Sequence at one end of the junction differs from germline and may be a read error.

This chain joins TRBV30 and TRBJ1-5; the match to TRBD1 covers 9 bases. This clonotype was sampled from a man aged 18 to 30 who had mild COVID-19 (a few samples of this study predate the infection). Cell type and time point are not known. Sequencing was carried out using PBMCs or a T cell subset sorted from them (not recorded which). The CDR3 protein is CAWMDRGLNQPKHF. CDR3 nucleotides: TGTGCCTGGATGGACAGGGGACTGAATCAGCCCAAGCATTTT.